One T cell receptor beta chain is described in this entry. A read error may account for a junction end that differs from germline. Germline values: CDR1 MDHEN, CDR2 SYDVKM. CDR3 size: 19 residues. This sample is drawn from a study of cytomegalovirus exposure and HLA in healthy donors. This PCR relied on a set of 60 Vbeta primers and 13 Jbeta primers. Libraries were prepared by immunoSEQ multiplex PCR; TCRdb keeps only in-frame clonotypes and omits some of them. The sample has some 170,000 clones; 80% to 85% are singletons. The chain links TRBV28 to TRBJ2-6; 9 bases align to TRBD1. The receptor was derived from a woman aged 25 to 45 in good health and CMV-seronegative. The sample taken for sequencing was PBMCs. CDR3 nucleotides: TGTGCCAGCAGTTTATGGGGTATGGGACAGGGTTCCGGGGCCAACGGCCTGACTTTC. It encodes CASSLWGMGQGSGANGLTF. The full variable domain, completed using reference TRBV28 and TRBJ2-6, is DVKVTQSSRYLVKRTGEKVFLECVQDMDHENMFWYRQDPGLGLRLIYFSYDVKMKEKGDIPEGYSVSREKKERFSLILESASTNQTSMYLCASSLWGMGQGSGANGLTFGAGSRLTVL.